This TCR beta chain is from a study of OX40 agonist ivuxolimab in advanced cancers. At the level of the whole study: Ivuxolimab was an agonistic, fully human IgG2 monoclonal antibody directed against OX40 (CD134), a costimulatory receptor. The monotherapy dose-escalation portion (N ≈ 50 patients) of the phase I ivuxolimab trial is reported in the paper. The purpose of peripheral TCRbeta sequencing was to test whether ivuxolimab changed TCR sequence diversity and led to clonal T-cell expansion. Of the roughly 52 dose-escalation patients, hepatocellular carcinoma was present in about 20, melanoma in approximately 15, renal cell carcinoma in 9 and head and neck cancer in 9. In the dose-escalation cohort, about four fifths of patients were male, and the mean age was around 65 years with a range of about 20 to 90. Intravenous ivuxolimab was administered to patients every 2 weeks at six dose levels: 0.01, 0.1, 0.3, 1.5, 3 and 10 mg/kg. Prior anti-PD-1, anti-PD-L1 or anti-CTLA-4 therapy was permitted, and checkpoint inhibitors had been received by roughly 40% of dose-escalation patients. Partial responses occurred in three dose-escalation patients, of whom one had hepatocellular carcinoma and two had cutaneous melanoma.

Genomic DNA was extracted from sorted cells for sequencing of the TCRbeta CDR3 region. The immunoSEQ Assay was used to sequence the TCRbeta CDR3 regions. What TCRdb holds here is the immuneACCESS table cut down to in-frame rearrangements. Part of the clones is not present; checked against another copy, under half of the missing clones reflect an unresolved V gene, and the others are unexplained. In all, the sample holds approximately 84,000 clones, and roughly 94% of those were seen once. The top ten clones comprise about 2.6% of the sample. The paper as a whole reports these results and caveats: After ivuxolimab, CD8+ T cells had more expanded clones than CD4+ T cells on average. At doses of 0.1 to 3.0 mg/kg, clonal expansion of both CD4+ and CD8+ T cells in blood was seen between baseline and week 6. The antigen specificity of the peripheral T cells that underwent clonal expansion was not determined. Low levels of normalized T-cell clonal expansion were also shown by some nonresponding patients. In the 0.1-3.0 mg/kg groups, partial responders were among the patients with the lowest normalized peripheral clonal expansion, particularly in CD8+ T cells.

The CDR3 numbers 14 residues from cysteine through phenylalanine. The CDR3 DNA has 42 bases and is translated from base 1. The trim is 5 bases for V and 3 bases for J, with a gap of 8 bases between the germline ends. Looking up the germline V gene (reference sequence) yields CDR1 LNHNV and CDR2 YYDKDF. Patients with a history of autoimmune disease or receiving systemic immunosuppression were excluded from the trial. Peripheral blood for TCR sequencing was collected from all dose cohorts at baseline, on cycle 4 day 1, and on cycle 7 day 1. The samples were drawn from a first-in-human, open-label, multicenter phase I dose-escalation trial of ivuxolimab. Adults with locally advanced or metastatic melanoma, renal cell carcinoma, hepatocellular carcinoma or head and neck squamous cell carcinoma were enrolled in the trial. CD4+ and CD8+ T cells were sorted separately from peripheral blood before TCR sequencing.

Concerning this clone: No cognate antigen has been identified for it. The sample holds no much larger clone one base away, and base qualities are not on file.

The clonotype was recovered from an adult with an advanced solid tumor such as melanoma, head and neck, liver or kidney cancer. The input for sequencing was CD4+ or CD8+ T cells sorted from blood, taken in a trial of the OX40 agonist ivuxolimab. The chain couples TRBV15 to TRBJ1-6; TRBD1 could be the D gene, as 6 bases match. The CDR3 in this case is CATSEQGYNSPLHF. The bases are TGTGCCACCAGCGAACAGGGCTATAATTCACCCCTCCACTTT. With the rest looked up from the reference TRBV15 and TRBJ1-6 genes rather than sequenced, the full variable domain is DAMVIQNPRYQVTQFGKPVTLSCSQTLNHNVMYWYQQKSSQAPKLLFHYYDKDFNNEADTPDNFQSRRPNTSFCFLDIRSPGLGDTAMYLCATSEQGYNSPLHFGNGTRLTVT.